The entry below gives a single TCR beta chain sequence along with its context. The data were taken from a study of blood T cells in healthy people across ages. The CDR3 extends over 12 amino acids. V was cut by 6 bases and J by 11 bases, with 17 bases left in between. CDR1 and CDR2 from the germline V gene are SGHRS and YFSETQ. The use of a sample-barcoded 5' primer and a J-beta primer mix characterized a second PCR of roughly 6 to 12 cycles. In TCRdb, the 5' RACE reads were re-called with MiXCR into one record per CDR3 protein. The table includes 630,000 or so distinct CDR3 sequences, roughly 32% detected once.

The sequenced sample was blood. This clonotype was sampled from a woman of 80 years or more in good health. V and J are TRBV5-1 and TRBJ2-5; D may correspond to TRBD1 or TRBD2 (5 bases each). The CDR3 sequence: CASITAKGEQYF. CDR3 nucleotides: TGCGCCAGCATCACTGCTAAAGGGGAGCAGTACTTC.